These T cell receptor beta chains were read from a single sample in a study of T cells in Graves' hyperthyroidism and ophthalmopathy. TCRdb passed the multiplex PCR reads through MiXCR, listing each CDR3 protein once. Of a few hundred thousand distinct CDR3 sequences listed, roughly 13% were seen once; the top ten hold about 5%. The sample taken for sequencing was blood. These TCRs come from a woman aged 18-29 years with Graves' hyperthyroidism. CDR3s include the opening cysteine and the closing phenylalanine or tryptophan. The D gene is left open where the match is weak. Where a row states a size, it is once, few, many or the class of an expanded clone; other rows omit it.

TRBV29-1	-	TRBJ1-4	once	CSARTNEKLFF	TGCAGCGCCCGAACTAATGAAAAACTGTTTTTT
TRBV7-6	-	TRBJ1-2	many	CASSQMDSSYGYTF	TGTGCCAGCAGCCAAATGGACAGTAGCTATGGTTACACCTTC
TRBV5-5	-	TRBJ1-1	many	CASSLYEGRQEAFF	TGTGCCAGCAGCTTATATGAGGGGCGGCAAGAAGCTTTCTTT
TRBV12-3/TRBV12-4	-	TRBJ1-1	many	CASSRAGNMNTEAFF	TGTGCCAGCTCTAGGGCAGGGAACATGAACACTGAAGCTTTCTTT
TRBV11-2	-	TRBJ1-1	many	CASSLSDEAFF	TGTGCCAGCAGCTTATCTGATGAAGCTTTCTTT
TRBV6-1	TRBD1	TRBJ2-5	many	CASTVTGGRETQYF	TGTGCCAGCACCGTAACAGGGGGCCGAGAGACCCAGTACTTC
TRBV12-3/TRBV12-4	TRBD2	TRBJ2-7	many	CASSPTSDPYEQYF	TGTGCCAGCAGCCCGACTAGCGACCCCTACGAGCAGTACTTC
TRBV10-3	TRBD2	TRBJ2-5	-	CAISESAGSGETQYF	TGTGCCATCAGTGAGTCAGCGGGATCGGGGGAGACCCAGTACTTC
TRBV7-9	TRBD2	TRBJ2-3	many	CASSSGTRAADTQYF	TGTGCCAGCAGCTCCGGGACTAGGGCTGCAGATACGCAGTATTTT
TRBV29-1	TRBD2	TRBJ2-7	once	CSVTGSAAGLSYEQYF	TGCAGCGTAACAGGTAGCGCGGCGGGACTATCCTACGAGCAGTACTTC
TRBV20-1	-	TRBJ1-5	-	CSARETTGRNQPQHF	TGCAGTGCTAGAGAAACCACAGGGCGCAATCAGCCCCAGCATTTT
TRBV28	-	TRBJ2-3	many	CASSSGLLFTDTQYF	TGTGCCAGCAGTTCGGGGCTACTTTTCACAGATACGCAGTATTTT
TRBV7-9	-	TRBJ1-4	-	CASSQDKLGEELFF	TGTGCCAGCAGCCAGGACAAGCTAGGGGAGGAACTGTTTTTT
TRBV6-1	TRBD1	TRBJ2-5	many	CASSSSPGGGETQYF	TGTGCCAGCAGTTCCAGCCCAGGGGGTGGAGAGACCCAGTACTTC
TRBV7-8	-	TRBJ2-7	few	CASRMGGPWGYEQYF	TGTGCCAGCAGGATGGGGGGCCCATGGGGGTACGAGCAGTACTTC
TRBV5-6	TRBD2	TRBJ2-1	-	CASSLVGWSGSSYNEQFF	TGTGCCAGCAGCCTTGTGGGATGGAGCGGGAGTTCCTACAATGAGCAGTTCTTC
TRBV10-3	-	TRBJ2-1	-	CAIRSAAIWDEQFF	TGTGCCATCCGCTCGGCGGCAATTTGGGATGAGCAGTTCTTC
TRBV11-2	TRBD2	TRBJ2-1	-	CASSGDTGTSFNEQFF	TGTGCCAGCAGCGGCGATACCGGGACTAGCTTCAATGAGCAGTTCTTC
TRBV7-2	TRBD2	TRBJ2-1	many	CASSPRLAGAYNEQFF	TGTGCCAGCAGCCCCCGACTAGCGGGAGCCTACAATGAGCAGTTCTTC
TRBV6-2/TRBV6-3	-	TRBJ2-7	many	CASRPTGSNEQYF	TGTGCCAGCAGGCCCACCGGGAGCAACGAGCAGTACTTC
TRBV28	-	TRBJ2-2	many	CASSLQNTGELFF	TGTGCCAGCAGTTTACAAAACACCGGGGAGCTGTTTTTT
TRBV7-9	TRBD2	TRBJ2-7	many	CASSLAGWLAGTYEQYF	TGTGCCAGCAGCTTAGCGGGGTGGCTAGCGGGCACCTACGAGCAGTACTTC
TRBV18	-	TRBJ2-2	-	CASSPVQASTGELFF	TGTGCCAGCTCACCGGTACAGGCTAGCACCGGGGAGCTGTTTTTT
TRBV30	TRBD2	TRBJ2-7	-	CAWANGGARETYEQYF	TGTGCCTGGGCTAACGGGGGGGCCCGGGAAACCTACGAGCAGTACTTC
TRBV10-3	-	TRBJ1-2	-	CAISESIGRDDGYTF	TGTGCCATCAGTGAGTCGATCGGAAGGGACGATGGCTACACCTTC
TRBV11-1	-	TRBJ2-7	many	CASSLSWSHTSYEQYF	TGTGCCAGCAGCTTGTCCTGGTCCCACACATCCTACGAGCAGTACTTC
TRBV12-3/TRBV12-4	-	TRBJ1-2	many	CATGDDYGYTF	TGTGCCACCGGAGATGACTATGGCTACACCTTC
TRBV15	-	TRBJ1-2	few	CATSRGIATDGGYTF	TGTGCCACCAGCAGAGGGATCGCTACGGACGGAGGCTACACCTTC
TRBV20-1	TRBD1	TRBJ2-7	many	CSARTGAPFEQYF	TGCAGTGCCAGGACAGGGGCCCCCTTCGAGCAGTACTTC
TRBV4-1	TRBD2	TRBJ2-3	few	CASSQFLAVDTDTQYF	TGCGCCAGCAGCCAATTCCTAGCGGTAGACACAGATACGCAGTATTTT
TRBV7-9	-	TRBJ2-7	few	CASSPDIESYEQYF	TGTGCCAGCAGCCCGGACATTGAGTCCTACGAGCAGTACTTC
TRBV27	TRBD1	TRBJ2-7	many	CASSLSRQGYEQYF	TGTGCCAGCAGTTTATCCCGACAGGGTTACGAGCAGTACTTC
TRBV20-1	TRBD2	TRBJ2-1	many	CSVTSGSVNEQFF	TGCAGTGTCACTAGCGGGAGCGTCAATGAGCAGTTCTTC
TRBV10-3	TRBD1	TRBJ1-5	many	CAISEAGQEHQPQHF	TGTGCCATCAGCGAAGCTGGACAGGAACATCAGCCCCAGCATTTT
TRBV29-1	TRBD2	TRBJ2-5	few	CSVEDGRGTSGRSLYF	TGCAGCGTTGAAGACGGTAGGGGGACTAGCGGGAGGAGCTTGTACTTC
TRBV20-1	-	TRBJ1-2	-	CSAAGATGYGYTF	TGCAGTGCTGCAGGGGCGACGGGCTATGGCTACACCTTC
TRBV5-1	TRBD1	TRBJ1-3	many	CASSTGQDHSGNTIYF	TGCGCCAGCAGCACCGGACAGGACCACTCTGGAAACACCATATATTTT